Presented here are 25 T cell receptor beta chains from one specimen sequenced in a study of molecular identifiers for immune sequencing clone quantification. In TCRdb, the PCR reads were re-called with MiXCR into one record per CDR3 protein. The sample includes some 680,000 distinct CDR3 sequences, around 25% seen only once; the top ten take 0.75% to 0.8%. The source material was naive CD8+ T cells from blood, with Jurkat cell RNA spiked in. Documented subset: FACS-sorted CD8+CD4-CCR7+CD45RA+ naive T cells. These receptors originate from a human donor in good health. Some libraries in this study had Jurkat cell RNA spiked in.

At least ten counts were recorded for this clonotype. This chain connects TRBV12-3 or TRBV12-4 to TRBJ1-5; no clear D gene. Trimming took 4 bases from V and 5 from J, leaving 12 bases between them. There are 14 residues in the CDR3. The CDR3 coding sequence is TGTGCCAGCAGTTCGGGCGGCCCCTATCAGCCCCAGCATTTT. Translation: CASSSGGPYQPQHF.

J is TRBJ2-1 and V is TRBV4-3, with TRBD2 identical over 14 bases. The CDR3 is made up of 18 amino acids. V trimming: 0 bases; J trimming: 4 bases; junction bases outside the gene matches: 5. The germline V gene has CDR1 LGHNA and CDR2 YSLEER. The CDR3 DNA reads TGCGCCAGCAGCCAAGAGACTAGCGGGAGGGCCCAATACAATGAGCAGTTCTTC. It is translated as CASSQETSGRAQYNEQFF.

This clonotype was observed at least ten times. The chain carries TRBV7-6 and TRBJ2-7; TRBD1 is a possible D gene (6 bases). This CDR3 is 12 amino acids long. Trimming took off 0 bases at V and 6 bases at J, with 6 bases between the two ends. CDR1 is SGHVS, CDR2 FNYEAQ, per germline. DNA of the CDR3: TGTGCCAGCAGCTTAGCAGGGGGCGAGCAGTACTTC. Translated: CASSLAGGEQYF. The variable domain in full, completed from reference TRBV7-6 and TRBJ2-7, reads GAGVSQSPRYKVTKRGQDVALRCDPISGHVSLYWYRQALGQGPEFLTYFNYEAQQDKSGLPNDRFSAERPEGSISTLTIQRTEQRDSAMYRCASSLAGGEQYFGPGTRLTVT.

Turning to this clonotype: As the CDR3 is not closed by the conserved phenylalanine or tryptophan, this likely results from a read error. The chain has TRBV5-1 and TRBJ2-7; D remains unclear. CDR3 size: 12 residues. Germline lookup yields CDR1 SGHRS and CDR2 YFSETQ. V was cut by 0 bases and J by 5 bases, with 6 bases left in between. CDR3 sequence reads: CASSLGRDEQYS. The CDR3 DNA follows: TGCGCCAGCAGCTTGGGGCGCGACGAGCAGTACTCC.

J is TRBJ2-3 and V is TRBV30, with TRBD2 matching over 8 bases. The CDR3 runs to 14 residues. Looked up from germline, CDR1 is GTSNPN and CDR2 is SVGIG (reference sequence). V trimming: 5 bases; J trimming: 2 bases; junction bases outside the gene matches: 6. The CDR3 protein is CAWGSGATTDTQYF. In nucleotides, the CDR3 is TGTGCCTGGGGTAGCGGGGCGACCACAGATACGCAGTATTTT.

The table lists this clonotype with many counts. The V call is TRBV7-2, the J call TRBJ2-1, with 10 nucleotides matching TRBD2. The V gene end was trimmed by 2 bases and the J gene end by 6 bases; junction bases not matched to a gene: 10. Germline CDR1 SGHTA, CDR2 FQGNSA. The CDR3 extends over 17 amino acids. In nucleotides, the CDR3 is TGTGCCAGCAGCTTATTCCCTAGCGGGAGTTCCCTCAATGAGCAGTTCTTC. This encodes CASSLFPSGSSLNEQFF.

As concerns this clonotype: A much larger clone differs from this one at a single base, so this may be a read error. The chain joins TRBV25-1 to TRBJ2-7; D is undetermined. The CDR3 contains 11 residues. The V gene's germline CDR1 is MGHDK and CDR2 SYGVNS. Trimming removed 3 bases at V and 8 bases at J, with 8 bases between. This CDR3 reads CASSDPGQQYF. In nucleotides, the CDR3 is TGTGCCAGCAGTGACCCCGGCCAGCAGTACTTC.

This clonotype came up many times. Here the CDR3 reads CASSQEEGPYEQYF. The CDR3 DNA sequence: TGCGCCAGCAGCCAGGAAGAGGGTCCCTACGAGCAGTACTTC. The rearrangement links TRBV4-3 to TRBJ2-7; D might be TRBD2 (5 bases). Trimming took off 3 bases at V and 2 bases at J, with 11 bases between the two ends. Germline CDR1 and CDR2: LGHNA and YSLEER. This CDR3 is 14 amino acids long.

The chain carries TRBV7-2 and TRBJ2-1, with 11 bases matching TRBD2. CDR3 length: 18 residues. CDR1 and CDR2 (germline): SGHTA, FQGNSA. The ends lost 5 bases at V and 0 bases at J; junction bases unmatched: 9. As DNA, the CDR3 is TGTGCCAGCAGCCGATCTAGCGGGGGGCGGGGCTCCTACAATGAGCAGTTCTTC. Its translation: CASSRSSGGRGSYNEQFF. The full variable domain, completed using reference TRBV7-2 and TRBJ2-1, is GAGVSQSPSNKVTEKGKDVELRCDPISGHTALYWYRQSLGQGLEFLIYFQGNSAPDKSGLPSDRFSAERTGGSVSTLTIQRTQQEDSAVYLCASSRSSGGRGSYNEQFFGPGTRLTVL.

This clonotype was seen a few times. The CDR3 end shows no conserved phenylalanine or tryptophan, and so a read error is likely. The genes are TRBV4-3 and TRBJ1-5; 8 bases match TRBD1. In germline, CDR1 is LGHNA, CDR2 YSLEER. CDR3 length: 15 amino acids. DNA for the CDR3: TGCGCCAGCAGCCAGATACAGGGGGGCAATCAGCACCAGCATTCT. Amino acids: CASSQIQGGNQHQHS.

This clonotype was seen ten or more times. The chain uses TRBV29-1 and TRBJ1-1, with 7 bases lining up with TRBD1. The CDR3 runs to 15 residues. V dropped 1 base and J dropped 5; count of bases not matched to a gene: 10. CDR1 and CDR2 (germline): SQVTM, ANQGSEA. CDR3 protein: CSVEAWQGVRTEAFF. CDR3 sequence (DNA): TGCAGCGTTGAAGCATGGCAGGGGGTGAGGACTGAAGCTTTCTTT.

There are a few counts of this clonotype. This chain joins TRBV20-1 and TRBJ2-7; TRBD2 aligns across 10 bases. After removal of 0 bases from V and 3 bases from J, the junction contained 11 bases not matched to a gene. CDR1 is DFQATT, CDR2 SNEGSKA, per germline (reference sequence). The CDR3 totals 17 residues. This chain's CDR3 is CSARDRSKAGGFYEQYF. The CDR3 DNA reads as TGCAGTGCTAGAGATAGGTCTAAAGCGGGGGGGTTCTACGAGCAGTACTTC.

The chain links TRBV7-9 to TRBJ1-1, with D perhaps TRBD1 (5 bases). CDR3 size: 16 residues. CDR1 is SEHNR and CDR2 is FQNEAQ in the germline V gene (reference sequence). V was pared by 2 bases and J by 6 bases, with 19 bases between. The CDR3 nucleotides read TGTGCCAGCAGCTTAAGTTGGGAGGGGAGGTCGGCTGAAGCTTTCTTT. This gives the protein CASSLSWEGRSAEAFF.

This clonotype was recorded at least ten times. J is TRBJ2-7 and V is TRBV5-1, with D unclear. Germline V gene sequence: CDR1 SGHRS, CDR2 YFSETQ. The CDR3 totals 15 residues. The V gene lost 0 bases and the J gene lost 5 bases, with 15 bases spanning the gap. This chain's CDR3 is CASSLALGKSHEQYF. The CDR3 DNA sequence: TGCGCCAGCAGCTTGGCATTGGGCAAGAGTCACGAGCAGTACTTC.

This clonotype has only a few counts. The chain carries TRBV12-3 or TRBV12-4 and TRBJ2-1; a weak D match, TRBD1 (7 bases). CDR3 length equals 16 residues. V lost 6 bases and J 7 bases, leaving 22 bases between the germline ends. The CDR3 nucleotides are TGTGCCAGCAGCCCGGGGGCAGGGGGTACAGGGAATGAGCAGTTCTTC. Protein product: CASSPGAGGTGNEQFF.

In this sample, this clonotype turned up many times. The chain joins TRBV20-1 to TRBJ2-2; D perhaps matches TRBD2 (5 bases). The CDR3 spans 13 residues. Looked up from germline, CDR1 is DFQATT and CDR2 is SNEGSKA (reference sequence). V lost 4 bases, J lost 1 base, and 7 bases lay in between. The CDR3 is CSAKEVNTGELFF. The DNA for the CDR3 is TGCAGTGCTAAGGAGGTGAACACCGGGGAGCTGTTTTTT.

In this sample, this clonotype turned up many times. The genes are TRBV20-1 and TRBJ1-1; 7 bases are shared with TRBD1. Germline V lookup: CDR1 DFQATT, CDR2 SNEGSKA (reference sequence). V lost 0 bases and J lost 5; bases outside the gene matches: 9. The CDR3 is 15 amino acids. CDR3: CSARDRPRGQTEAFF. CDR3 DNA sequence: TGCAGTGCTAGAGATCGCCCAAGGGGGCAAACTGAAGCTTTCTTT.

Comment on this clonotype: A single base separates this from a much larger clone, so it may be a read error. The V gene is TRBV7-9, the J gene TRBJ2-7; D not resolved. The CDR3 extends over 13 amino acids. The germline V and J ends were trimmed by 2 bases and 6 bases, with 11 bases remaining between them. Germline lookup yields CDR1 SEHNR and CDR2 FQNEAQ (reference sequence). CDR3 in amino acids: CASSLRRWGEQYF. DNA for the CDR3: TGTGCCAGCAGCTTAAGGCGCTGGGGCGAGCAGTACTTC.

J is TRBJ2-7 and V is TRBV27; D perhaps matches TRBD2 (6 bases). Germline CDR1 and CDR2: MNHEY and SMNVEV (reference sequence). The V and J ends lost 4 bases and 3 bases respectively, with 13 bases between them. This CDR3 contains 14 residues. The CDR3 reads CASSSTGTGYEQYF. CDR3 DNA: TGTGCCAGCAGTTCAACCGGGACTGGCTACGAGCAGTACTTC.

This clonotype was seen ten or more times. The genes are TRBV28 and TRBJ2-3, with 12 bases lining up with TRBD2. The CDR3 contains 17 residues. CDR1 MDHEN and CDR2 SYDVKM come from the germline V gene. V lost 5 bases and J lost 6; bases outside the gene matches: 12. The DNA for the CDR3 is TGTGCCAGCAGTATGCCGACTAGCGGGAGTTTGTGGGATACGCAGTATTTT. Protein: CASSMPTSGSLWDTQYF. Full variable domain (missing parts from reference TRBV28 and TRBJ2-3): DVKVTQSSRYLVKRTGEKVFLECVQDMDHENMFWYRQDPGLGLRLIYFSYDVKMKEKGDIPEGYSVSREKKERFSLILESASTNQTSMYLCASSMPTSGSLWDTQYFGPGTRLTVL.

This clonotype occurred a few times. The J gene is TRBJ1-3, the V gene TRBV11-2; possible D gene TRBD1, 6 bases. The CDR3 loop spans 15 amino acids. Germline V gene lookup returns CDR1 SGHAT and CDR2 FQNNGV. The V and J ends lost 4 bases and 0 bases respectively, with 10 bases between them. The CDR3 DNA reads as TGTGCCAGCAGCTCGGGACACCGCTCTGGAAACACCATATATTTT. This gives the protein CASSSGHRSGNTIYF.

V is TRBV7-9 and J is TRBJ2-3, with 9 bases that match TRBD2. The CDR3 has 19 amino acids. Germline V lookup: CDR1 SEHNR, CDR2 FQNEAQ (reference sequence). V was pared by 3 bases and J by 0 bases, with 13 bases of the junction left unmatched. CDR3 amino acids: CASSLLIWETSGSTDTQYF. DNA of the CDR3: TGTGCCAGCAGCTTGTTGATTTGGGAGACTAGCGGTAGCACAGATACGCAGTATTTT.

This clonotype was picked up a small number of times. The V and J genes are TRBV7-9 and TRBJ2-2; a possible D gene is TRBD2 (5 bases). The germline V and J ends were trimmed by 7 bases and 0 bases, with 9 bases remaining between them. This CDR3 region has 14 residues. Germline V gene sequence: CDR1 SEHNR, CDR2 FQNEAQ (reference sequence). The CDR3 region is CASTGNPNTGELFF. The CDR3 bases are TGTGCCAGCACGGGGAACCCGAACACCGGGGAGCTGTTTTTT. The full variable domain, rest sourced from reference TRBV7-9 and TRBJ2-2, is DTGVSQNPRHKITKRGQNVTFRCDPISEHNRLYWYRQTLGQGPEFLTYFQNEAQLEKSRLLSDRFSAERPKGSFSTLEIQRTEQGDSAMYLCASTGNPNTGELFFGEGSRLTVL.

The chain joins TRBV12-3 or TRBV12-4 to TRBJ2-1; D is unclear. Trimming shortened V by 6 bases and J by 8 bases, and 17 bases separated the two germline ends. The CDR3 consists of 14 residues. The CDR3 nucleotides read TGTGCCAGCAGCGAGGACCCAATAACCGATGAGCAGTTCTTC. It encodes CASSEDPITDEQFF.

This sequence joins TRBV12-3 or TRBV12-4 and TRBJ1-4; the match to TRBD1 covers 10 bases. The CDR3 has 16 amino acids. Unmatched junction bases numbered 11, after V lost 5 bases and J lost 8 bases. DNA for the CDR3: TGTGCCAGCAGTCCCAGTAGGGGACAGGGGCTGGAAAAACTGTTTTTT. Encoded protein: CASSPSRGQGLEKLFF.